This T cell receptor beta chain was documented in a study of T cell changes during pregnancy in multiple sclerosis. The data were produced by immunoSEQ multiplex PCR, yet TCRdb's version contains in-frame clones alone and is incomplete. The sample carries roughly 40,000 clones, around 90% recorded once. The specimen comprised CD4+ T cells from peripheral blood mononuclear cells, sampled in the first trimester of pregnancy. The sequence came from a female donor with multiple sclerosis, enrolled in a pregnancy study.

In DNA, the CDR3 is TGCGCCAGCAGCCGCCCCACGACAGGGGACTCTGGAAACACCATATATTTT. Protein: CASSRPTTGDSGNTIYF. V gene TRBV4-1 combines with J gene TRBJ1-3, with 8 nucleotides matching TRBD1. V trimming: 4 bases; J trimming: 0 bases; junction bases outside the gene matches: 8. Germline CDR1 is MGHRA and CDR2 is YSYEKL. This CDR3 region has 17 residues.